Included here is one T cell receptor (beta chain) sequence, with context. Original handling: How many nucleated cells were present was estimated from reference gene primer amplification. This table comes from immunoSEQ multiplex PCR, and its TCRdb copy is limited to in-frame clones, with some not included. That table is the source of V, J and clone size, and D and trimming were worked out from the DNA. In the table there are some 350,000 clones, 70% to 90% of which are singletons. The sample is drawn from a study of blood T cell repertoires in COVID-19. As for the study in general: Both acute and convalescent COVID-19 samples were obtained from the United States, Italy and Spain. The analysed material was cDNA or gDNA that came from T cells, B-cell-depleted T cells, or PBMCs.

Looked up from germline, CDR1 is SEHNR and CDR2 is FQNEAQ (reference sequence). With 5 bases clipped from V and 2 bases from J, the junction kept 10 bases outside the gene matches. The CDR3 length is 17 residues. Sequencing was performed on peripheral blood. The receptor's source is a human donor in a cohort sampled during active COVID-19. The J gene is TRBJ2-1, the V gene TRBV7-9; the match to TRBD1 covers 9 bases. The CDR3 nucleotides read TGTGCCAGCAGCGGGAACAGGGGGCCCCAAACCTACAATGAGCAGTTCTTC. Amino acids: CASSGNRGPQTYNEQFF. Variable domain in full (rest from reference TRBV7-9 and TRBJ2-1): DTGVSQNPRHKITKRGQNVTFRCDPISEHNRLYWYRQTLGQGPEFLTYFQNEAQLEKSRLLSDRFSAERPKGSFSTLEIQRTEQGDSAMYLCASSGNRGPQTYNEQFFGPGTRLTVL.